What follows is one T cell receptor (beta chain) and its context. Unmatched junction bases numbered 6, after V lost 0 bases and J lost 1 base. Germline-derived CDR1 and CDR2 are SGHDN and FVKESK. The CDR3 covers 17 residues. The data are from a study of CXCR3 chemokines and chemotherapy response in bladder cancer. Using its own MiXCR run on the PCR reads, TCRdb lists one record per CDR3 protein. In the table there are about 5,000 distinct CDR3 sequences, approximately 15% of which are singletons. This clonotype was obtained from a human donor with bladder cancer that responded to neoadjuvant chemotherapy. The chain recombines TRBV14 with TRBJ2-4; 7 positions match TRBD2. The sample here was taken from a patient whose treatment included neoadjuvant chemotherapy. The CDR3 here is CASSQEFQGGAKNIQYF. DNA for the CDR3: TGTGCCAGCAGCCAAGAATTTCAGGGAGGGGCCAAAAACATTCAGTACTTC.